This TCR beta chain was observed in a study of blood T cell repertoires in COVID-19. Whole-study context: Sites across the United States, Italy and Spain contributed samples from acute and convalescent COVID-19. PBMCs, B-cell-depleted T cells, or T cells were the source of the cDNA or gDNA that made up the material.

The CDR3 sequence is 13 residues long. Germline-derived CDR1 and CDR2 are ENHRY and SYGVKD. The germline V and J ends were trimmed by 6 bases and 7 bases, with 16 bases remaining between them. How the authors handled the data: Reference gene primer amplification gave estimated nucleated cell counts. The assay was immunoSEQ multiplex PCR, and TCRdb's table has in-frame clones only and misses some. That table gives V, J and clone size, and the DNA gave D and trimming. The sample lists about 120,000 clones, about 86% occurring once. The chain links TRBV10-3 to TRBJ2-7, with D tentatively TRBD2 (6 bases). The sequenced sample consisted of peripheral blood. The sequence was collected from a woman between 45 and 65 years old with active or convalescent COVID-19. As DNA, the CDR3 is TGTGCCATCAGGGGTCTGGAGGGCGAGGAGCAGTACTTC. This encodes CAIRGLEGEEQYF.